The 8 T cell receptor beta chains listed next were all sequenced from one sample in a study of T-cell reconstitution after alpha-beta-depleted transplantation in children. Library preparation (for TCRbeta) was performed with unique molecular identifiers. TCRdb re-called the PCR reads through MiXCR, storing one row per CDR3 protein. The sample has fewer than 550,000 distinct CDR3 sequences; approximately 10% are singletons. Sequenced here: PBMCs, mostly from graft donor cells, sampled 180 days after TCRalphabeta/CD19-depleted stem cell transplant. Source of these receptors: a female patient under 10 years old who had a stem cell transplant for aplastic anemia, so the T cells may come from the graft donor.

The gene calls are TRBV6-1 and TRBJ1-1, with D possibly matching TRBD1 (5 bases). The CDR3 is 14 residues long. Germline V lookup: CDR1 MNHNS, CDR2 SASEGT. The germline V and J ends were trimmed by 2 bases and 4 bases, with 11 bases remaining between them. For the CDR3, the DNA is TGTGCCAGCAGTGAATGGGGGGTGACCACTGAAGCTTTCTTT. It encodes CASSEWGVTTEAFF.

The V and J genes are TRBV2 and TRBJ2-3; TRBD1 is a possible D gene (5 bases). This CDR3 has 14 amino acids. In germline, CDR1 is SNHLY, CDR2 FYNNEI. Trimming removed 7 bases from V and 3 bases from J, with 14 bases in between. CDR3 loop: CASTDQGRTDTQYF. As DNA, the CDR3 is TGTGCCAGCACGGATCAGGGTAGGACAGATACGCAGTATTTT.

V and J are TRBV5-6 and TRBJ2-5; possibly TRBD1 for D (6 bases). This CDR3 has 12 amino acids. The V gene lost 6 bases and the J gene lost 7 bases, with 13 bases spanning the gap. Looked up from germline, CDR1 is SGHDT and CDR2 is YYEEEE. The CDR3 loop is CASIVRGGTQYF. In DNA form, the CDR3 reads TGTGCCAGCATTGTCAGGGGCGGGACCCAGTACTTC.

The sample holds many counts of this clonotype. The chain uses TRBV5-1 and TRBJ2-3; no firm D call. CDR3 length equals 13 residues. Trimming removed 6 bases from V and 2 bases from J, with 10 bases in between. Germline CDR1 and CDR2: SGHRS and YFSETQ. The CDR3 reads CASMDGNTDTQYF. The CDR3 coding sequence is TGCGCCAGCATGGACGGCAACACAGATACGCAGTATTTT.

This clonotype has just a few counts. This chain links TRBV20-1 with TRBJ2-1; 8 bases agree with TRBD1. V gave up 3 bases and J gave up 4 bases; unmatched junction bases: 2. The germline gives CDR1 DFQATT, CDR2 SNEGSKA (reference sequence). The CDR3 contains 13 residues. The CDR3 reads CSASWTGYNEQFF. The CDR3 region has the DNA TGCAGTGCTAGTTGGACAGGGTACAATGAGCAGTTCTTC.

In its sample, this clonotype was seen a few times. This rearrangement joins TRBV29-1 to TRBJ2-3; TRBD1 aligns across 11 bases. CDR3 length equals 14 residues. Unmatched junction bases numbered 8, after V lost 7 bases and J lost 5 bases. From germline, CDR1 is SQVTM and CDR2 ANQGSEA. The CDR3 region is CSASPGQGGDTQYF. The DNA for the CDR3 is TGCAGCGCTTCACCGGGACAGGGGGGAGATACGCAGTATTTT.

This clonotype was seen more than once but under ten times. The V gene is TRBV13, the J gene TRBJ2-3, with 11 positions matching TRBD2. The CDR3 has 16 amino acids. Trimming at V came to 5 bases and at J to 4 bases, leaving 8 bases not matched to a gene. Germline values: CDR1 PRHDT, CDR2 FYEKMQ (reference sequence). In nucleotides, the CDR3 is TGTGCCAGCAGCAACCCACTAGCGGGAGTTGCAGATACGCAGTATTTT. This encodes CASSNPLAGVADTQYF.

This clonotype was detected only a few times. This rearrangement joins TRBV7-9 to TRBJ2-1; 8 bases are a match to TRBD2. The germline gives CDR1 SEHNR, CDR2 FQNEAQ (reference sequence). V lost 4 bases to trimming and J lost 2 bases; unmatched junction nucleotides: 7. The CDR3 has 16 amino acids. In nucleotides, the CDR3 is TGTGCCAGCAGCTATTCGGACGGGGGGGCCTACAATGAGCAGTTCTTC. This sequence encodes CASSYSDGGAYNEQFF.